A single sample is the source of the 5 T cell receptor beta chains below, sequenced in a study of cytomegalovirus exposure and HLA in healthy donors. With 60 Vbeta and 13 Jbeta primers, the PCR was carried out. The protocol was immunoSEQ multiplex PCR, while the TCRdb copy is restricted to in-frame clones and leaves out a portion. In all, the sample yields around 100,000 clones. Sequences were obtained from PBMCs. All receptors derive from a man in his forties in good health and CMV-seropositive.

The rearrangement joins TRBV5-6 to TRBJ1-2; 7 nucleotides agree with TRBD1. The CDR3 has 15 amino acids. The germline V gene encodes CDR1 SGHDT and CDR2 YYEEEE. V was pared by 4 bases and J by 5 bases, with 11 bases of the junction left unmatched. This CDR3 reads CASSVDRVVLYGYTF. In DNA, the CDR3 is TGTGCCAGCAGCGTTGACAGGGTTGTTTTGTATGGCTACACCTTC.

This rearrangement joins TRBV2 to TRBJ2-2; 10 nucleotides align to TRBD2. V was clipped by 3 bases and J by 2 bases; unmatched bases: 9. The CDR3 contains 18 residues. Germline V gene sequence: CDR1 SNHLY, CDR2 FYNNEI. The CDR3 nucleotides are TGTGCCAGCAGTGATCCGTTGATAGCGGGAGGTAACACCGGGGAGCTGTTTTTT. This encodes CASSDPLIAGGNTGELFF.

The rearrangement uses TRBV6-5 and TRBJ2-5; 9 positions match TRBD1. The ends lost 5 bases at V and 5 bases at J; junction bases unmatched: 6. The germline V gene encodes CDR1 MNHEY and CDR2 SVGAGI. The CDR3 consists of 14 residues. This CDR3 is CASSPLGTGETQYF. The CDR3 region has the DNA TGTGCCAGCAGTCCCCTCGGGACAGGGGAGACCCAGTACTTC.

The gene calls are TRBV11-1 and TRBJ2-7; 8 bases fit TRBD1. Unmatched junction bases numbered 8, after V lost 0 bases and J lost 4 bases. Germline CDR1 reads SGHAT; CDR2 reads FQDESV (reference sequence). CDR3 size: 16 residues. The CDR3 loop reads CASSLAWAGGEYEQYF. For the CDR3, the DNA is TGTGCCAGCAGCTTAGCGTGGGCAGGGGGCGAATACGAGCAGTACTTC.

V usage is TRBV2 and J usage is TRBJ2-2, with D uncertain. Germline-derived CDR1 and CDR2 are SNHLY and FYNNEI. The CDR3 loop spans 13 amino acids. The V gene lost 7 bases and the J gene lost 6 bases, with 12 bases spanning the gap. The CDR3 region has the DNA TGTGCCAGCAAAAACAGTGGCGCCGGGGAGCTGTTTTTT. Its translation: CASKNSGAGELFF.